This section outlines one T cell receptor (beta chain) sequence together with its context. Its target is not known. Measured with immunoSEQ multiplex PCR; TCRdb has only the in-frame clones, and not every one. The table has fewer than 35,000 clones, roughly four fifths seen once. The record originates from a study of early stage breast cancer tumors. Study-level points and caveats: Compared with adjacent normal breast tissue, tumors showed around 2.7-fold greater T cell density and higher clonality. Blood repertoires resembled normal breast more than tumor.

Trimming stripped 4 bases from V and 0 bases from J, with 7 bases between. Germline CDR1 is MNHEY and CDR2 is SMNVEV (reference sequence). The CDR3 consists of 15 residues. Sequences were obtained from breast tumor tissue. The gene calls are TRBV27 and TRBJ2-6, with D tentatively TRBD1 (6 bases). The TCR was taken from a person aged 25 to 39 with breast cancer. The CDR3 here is CASSSTGSGANVLTF. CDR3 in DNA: TGTGCCAGCAGTTCGACAGGCTCTGGGGCCAACGTCCTGACTTTC.